These 26 T cell receptor beta chains share one sample of origin, sequenced in a study. TCRdb used MiXCR to reprocess the 5' RACE reads, holding one entry per CDR3 protein. Of about 54,000 distinct CDR3 sequences listed, under 20% were seen once; the top ten hold about 2.2%. The sample comprised naive CD4+ T cells sorted from blood. The subset here: naive CD4+ T cells, CD4+CD45RA+CD25-. These receptors all stem from a female donor with breast cancer.

Worth noting for this clonotype: This CDR3 fails to terminate in the conserved phenylalanine or tryptophan, so it likely reflects a read error. The chain carries TRBV10-3 and TRBJ2-5; D unclear. The CDR3 extends over 12 amino acids. The germline gives CDR1 ENHRY, CDR2 SYGVKD. Trimming shortened V by 4 bases and J by 2 bases, and 5 bases separated the two germline ends. CDR3 in DNA: TGTGCCATCAGTGGGGAACAAGAGACCCAGTACCTC. Amino acid sequence: CAISGEQETQYL.

This clonotype has more than one count but fewer than ten. The J gene is TRBJ1-2, the V gene TRBV6-6; unclear D gene. The CDR3 has 14 residues. CDR1 MNHNY and CDR2 SVGAGI come from the germline V gene (reference sequence). Trimming cost V 7 bases and J 3 bases, with 15 bases left between them. CDR3 coding DNA: TGTGCCAGCAACAAAGGTCATGTCGACTATGGCTACACCTTC. Translating gives CASNKGHVDYGYTF.

The V gene is TRBV29-1, the J gene TRBJ2-2, with TRBD2 matching over 9 bases. J gave up 1 base and V 4 bases, and 10 bases lay outside the gene matches. The CDR3 sequence is 17 residues long. CDR1 and CDR2 (germline): SQVTM, ANQGSEA. The chain's CDR3 is CSVVFSGSTKNTGELFF. CDR3 bases: TGCAGCGTTGTATTTAGCGGGAGCACTAAGAACACCGGGGAGCTGTTTTTT.

This clonotype was detected ten times or more. V usage is TRBV20-1 and J usage is TRBJ2-1; 16 bases line up with TRBD2. The CDR3 sequence is 15 residues long. Germline CDR1 and CDR2: DFQATT and SNEGSKA (reference sequence). Trimming took 6 bases from V and 7 from J; bases not matched to a gene: 6. CDR3 nucleotide sequence: TGCAGTGCAGGGACTAGCGGGGGGGCGAGGAATGAGCAGTTCTTC. Protein sequence: CSAGTSGGARNEQFF.

The CDR3 here is CATSSSSVRGGRDRDSNQPQHF. The DNA of the CDR3 is TGTGCCACCAGCAGCTCATCGGTGAGAGGGGGTCGCGACAGGGATAGCAATCAGCCCCAGCATTTT. The gene calls are TRBV15 and TRBJ1-5; TRBD1 matches at 7 bases. CDR3 size: 22 residues. V lost 3 bases to trimming and J lost 0 bases; unmatched junction nucleotides: 23. Per germline, CDR1 LNHNV and CDR2 YYDKDF (reference sequence).

V usage is TRBV6-4 and J usage is TRBJ2-3; 8 positions agree with TRBD2. The CDR3 has 15 amino acids. Trimming at V came to 2 bases and at J to 4 bases, leaving 5 bases not matched to a gene. Germline-derived CDR1 and CDR2 are MRHNA and SNTAGT. The CDR3 DNA follows: TGTGCCAGCAGTGACAACGGGGGGGCCGCAGATACGCAGTATTTT. This sequence encodes CASSDNGGAADTQYF.

In this sample, this clonotype turned up a few times. V usage is TRBV7-8 and J usage is TRBJ2-1; 9 bases map to TRBD2. Looked up from germline, CDR1 is SGHVS and CDR2 is FQNEAQ. This CDR3 is built from 16 residues. Trimming cost V 6 bases and J 2 bases; bases outside gene matches: 8. The CDR3, as DNA: TGTGCCAGCAGTTATCGCGGGAGGGCCACCTACAATGAGCAGTTCTTC. Residues: CASSYRGRATYNEQFF.

Notes on this clonotype: Just one base apart from a much larger clone, this may be a read error. V and J are TRBV29-1 and TRBJ2-7, with D unresolved. The ends were cut back, 7 bases at V and 1 base at J, with 17 bases in the middle. The CDR3 is 14 amino acids. Germline-derived CDR1 and CDR2 are SQVTM and ANQGSEA. The CDR3 region has the DNA TGCAGCGCTGTCGCAGACCTTCGGTCCTACGAGCAGTACTTC. Its protein is CSAVADLRSYEQYF.

This clonotype was observed a handful of times. The rearrangement joins TRBV12-3 or TRBV12-4 to TRBJ1-6; D is possibly TRBD1 (6 bases). V was shortened by 5 bases and J by 8 bases, with 13 bases between the two germline ends. There are 14 residues in the CDR3. CDR3 nucleotide sequence: TGTGCCAGCAGTATAGGGGGGAACCATTCACCCCTCCACTTT. This sequence encodes CASSIGGNHSPLHF.

The chain carries TRBV7-9 and TRBJ1-3; D uncertain. V lost 0 bases to trimming and J lost 4 bases, with 16 bases between them. The CDR3 contains 17 residues. CDR1 SEHNR and CDR2 FQNEAQ come from the germline V gene (reference sequence). The CDR3 sequence: CASSLAKGGKKGNTIYF. The DNA for the CDR3 is TGTGCCAGCAGCTTAGCGAAGGGCGGAAAGAAGGGAAACACCATATATTTT. The complete variable domain, with remaining parts taken from reference TRBV7-9 and TRBJ1-3, reads DTGVSQNPRHKITKRGQNVTFRCDPISEHNRLYWYRQTLGQGPEFLTYFQNEAQLEKSRLLSDRFSAERPKGSFSTLEIQRTEQGDSAMYLCASSLAKGGKKGNTIYFGEGSWLTVV.

This clonotype has ten or more counts. This chain links TRBV29-1 with TRBJ2-5; 7 nucleotides match TRBD2. This CDR3 has 15 amino acids. The ends lost 0 bases at V and 7 bases at J; junction bases unmatched: 11. Germline V CDR1 and CDR2: SQVTM, ANQGSEA. CDR3 sequence reads: CSVEDPSRTGGTQYF. As DNA, the CDR3 is TGCAGCGTTGAAGATCCCTCCCGAACGGGGGGGACCCAGTACTTC.

The rearrangement joins TRBV7-2 to TRBJ2-2; D remains unclear. The V gene lost 4 bases and the J gene lost 5 bases, with 8 bases spanning the gap. CDR3 size: 13 residues. Per the germline V gene, CDR1 is SGHTA and CDR2 is FQGNSA. The CDR3 nucleotides are TGTGCCAGCAGCTCCGAATTGACCGGGGAGCTGTTTTTT. Translation gives CASSSELTGELFF.

The chain couples TRBV5-5 to TRBJ1-5, with TRBD1 matching over 9 bases. There are 16 residues in the CDR3. V lost 4 bases, J lost 4 bases, and 9 bases stayed unmatched. Looked up from germline, CDR1 is SGHKS and CDR2 is YYEKEE (reference sequence). The CDR3 DNA reads TGTGCCAGCAGCCGGGACAGGGAGAGACGAAATCAGCCCCAGCATTTT. It yields the protein CASSRDRERRNQPQHF.

This clonotype occurred a few times. This chain connects TRBV20-1 to TRBJ2-3, with D uncertain. In germline, CDR1 is DFQATT, CDR2 SNEGSKA (reference sequence). The V end was cut by 4 bases, the J end by 0 bases, with 2 bases between. This CDR3 region has 11 residues. The CDR3 DNA is TGCAGTGCTACCAGCACAGATACGCAGTATTTT. This sequence encodes CSATSTDTQYF.

This clonotype was picked up a small number of times. The CDR3: CASSGLNTEAFF. The CDR3 region has the DNA TGTGCCAGCAGCGGGCTAAACACTGAAGCTTTCTTT. V usage is TRBV9 and J usage is TRBJ1-1; D is unclear. The CDR3 length is 12 residues. Germline CDR1 reads SGDLS; CDR2 reads YYNGEE. Trimming removed 3 bases at V and 2 bases at J, with 5 bases between.

Details on this clonotype: At one of its ends the junction is not consistent with the germline gene, which may arise from a read error. J is TRBJ2-3 and V is TRBV6-1; 7 bases align to TRBD1. From germline, CDR1 is MNHNS and CDR2 SASEGT. The CDR3 loop spans 16 amino acids. The CDR3 DNA is TGTGCCAGCAGGGAAGCGCCAGGGGCCAGGGGGGATACGCAGTATTTT. Its translation: CASREAPGARGDTQYF.

Ten or more counts support this clonotype. The chain is built from TRBV6-2 or TRBV6-3 and TRBJ1-2; perhaps TRBD1 as D (5 bases). This CDR3 region has 14 residues. V was trimmed by 10 bases and J by 6 bases, leaving 21 bases between them. Germline V gene lookup returns CDR1 MNHEY and CDR2 SVGEGT. In DNA, the CDR3 is TGTGCCACGGGGACGCTCCAGAGGGGAAATGGCTACACCTTC. Amino acids: CATGTLQRGNGYTF.

The CDR3: CASSLGTASGANVLTF. The DNA of the CDR3 is TGTGCCAGCAGTTTAGGGACAGCGTCTGGGGCCAACGTCCTGACTTTC. J is TRBJ2-6 and V is TRBV12-3 or TRBV12-4, with D tentatively TRBD1 (6 bases). This CDR3 contains 16 residues. V lost 1 base, J lost 1 base, and 8 bases lay in between.

This chain links TRBV7-9 with TRBJ2-3; 16 bases align to TRBD2. The CDR3 extends over 17 amino acids. V shed 6 bases, J shed 5 bases, and the junction held 8 bases outside the gene matches. Germline values: CDR1 SEHNR, CDR2 FQNEAQ (reference sequence). This CDR3 is CASRPGTSGRAVDTQYF. The CDR3 bases are TGTGCCAGCAGACCCGGGACTAGCGGGAGGGCCGTAGATACGCAGTATTTT. The full variable domain, rest sourced from reference TRBV7-9 and TRBJ2-3, is DTGVSQNPRHKITKRGQNVTFRCDPISEHNRLYWYRQTLGQGPEFLTYFQNEAQLEKSRLLSDRFSAERPKGSFSTLEIQRTEQGDSAMYLCASRPGTSGRAVDTQYFGPGTRLTVL.

CDR3 sequence (DNA): TGTGCCAGTAGTACTTCACCCAGCGGGAGGCTCCACAATGAGCAGTTCTTC. Amino acids: CASSTSPSGRLHNEQFF. The rearrangement uses TRBV19 and TRBJ2-1, with 9 bases that match TRBD2. The CDR3 is 17 residues long. Germline CDR1 LNHDA, CDR2 SQIVND (reference sequence). V trimming: 4 bases; J trimming: 5 bases; junction bases outside the gene matches: 12.

The V and J genes are TRBV5-1 and TRBJ1-2; D unresolved. The CDR3 contains 14 residues. V was clipped by 4 bases and J by 3 bases, with 13 bases between them. CDR1 is SGHRS, CDR2 YFSETQ, per germline. The CDR3 loop is CASSLGDLYYGYTF. CDR3 in DNA: TGCGCCAGCAGCCTTGGCGACTTGTACTATGGCTACACCTTC.

This clonotype was seen more than once but under ten times. V usage is TRBV7-9 and J usage is TRBJ1-4; TRBD1 matches at 10 bases. V shed 4 bases and J 6 bases; nucleotides not matched to a gene: 2. Germline V gene lookup returns CDR1 SEHNR and CDR2 FQNEAQ (reference sequence). The CDR3 is 14 residues long. The CDR3, as DNA: TGTGCCAGCAGCTGGACAGGGGGGGATGAAAAACTGTTTTTT. The encoded protein is CASSWTGGDEKLFF. Complete variable domain (other parts from reference TRBV7-9 and TRBJ1-4): DTGVSQNPRHKITKRGQNVTFRCDPISEHNRLYWYRQTLGQGPEFLTYFQNEAQLEKSRLLSDRFSAERPKGSFSTLEIQRTEQGDSAMYLCASSWTGGDEKLFFGSGTQLSVL.

The chain has TRBV5-1 and TRBJ1-5; 7 bases align to TRBD1. J was trimmed by 0 bases and V by 4 bases; bases with no gene match: 4. The CDR3 runs to 15 residues. Germline V gene data show CDR1 as SGHRS and CDR2 as YFSETQ. In nucleotides, the CDR3 is TGCGCCAGCAGCCCCGGGACAGTTAGCAATCAGCCCCAGCATTTT. Protein product: CASSPGTVSNQPQHF.

This clonotype is termed medium-sized. J is TRBJ1-5 and V is TRBV6-2 or TRBV6-3; D might be TRBD1 (6 bases). Deletions cut 8 bases from V and 2 bases from J, with 13 bases between. CDR1 MNHEY and CDR2 SVGEGT come from the germline V gene. The length of the CDR3 is 14 residues. The CDR3 reads CASASRTGNQPQHF. The CDR3 DNA follows: TGTGCCAGCGCCTCCCGGACAGGCAATCAGCCCCAGCATTTT.

The rearrangement links TRBV7-9 to TRBJ2-3; D tentatively reads TRBD1 or TRBD2 (6 bases each). From germline, CDR1 is SEHNR and CDR2 FQNEAQ (reference sequence). This CDR3 contains 16 residues. The germline V and J ends were trimmed by 2 bases and 2 bases, with 14 bases remaining between them. This CDR3 reads CASSLMTGANTDTQYF. In nucleotides, the CDR3 is TGTGCCAGCAGCTTAATGACGGGGGCCAACACAGATACGCAGTATTTT.

This clonotype was seen a handful of times. V and J are TRBV5-6 and TRBJ1-5; D remains unclear. Trimming removed 2 bases from V and 0 bases from J, with 9 bases in between. Germline V lookup: CDR1 SGHDT, CDR2 YYEEEE. The CDR3 loop spans 15 amino acids. CDR3 nucleotides: TGTGCCAGCAGCTTTGGGCCGAATAGCAATCAGCCCCAGCATTTT. Its protein is CASSFGPNSNQPQHF.